Sequencing of this TCR beta chain was carried out in a study of patients and donors after allogeneic stem cell transplantation. This clonotype came up a few times. MiXCR, run by TCRdb on the RT-PCR reads, gives a single entry per CDR3 protein. Among approximately 160,000 distinct CDR3 sequences listed, approximately 30% were seen once. This TCR was sampled from a human donor who was either an allogeneic HSCT recipient or a stem cell or donor lymphocyte infusion donor (not recorded which). It is not recorded whose cells these are; they may come from a transplant donor. Material for sequencing was blood, either unsorted or a sorted T cell fraction (not recorded which).

CDR3 nucleotides: TGCGCCAGCAGCCAAGAACCGACAGGCCCCAATCAGCCCCAGCATTTT. Translating it yields CASSQEPTGPNQPQHF. The chain joins TRBV4-3 to TRBJ1-5, with TRBD1 as a possible D gene (6 bases). The V gene lost 0 bases and the J gene lost 3 bases, with 12 bases spanning the gap. The CDR3 consists of 16 residues. The germline V gene encodes CDR1 LGHNA and CDR2 YSLEER.